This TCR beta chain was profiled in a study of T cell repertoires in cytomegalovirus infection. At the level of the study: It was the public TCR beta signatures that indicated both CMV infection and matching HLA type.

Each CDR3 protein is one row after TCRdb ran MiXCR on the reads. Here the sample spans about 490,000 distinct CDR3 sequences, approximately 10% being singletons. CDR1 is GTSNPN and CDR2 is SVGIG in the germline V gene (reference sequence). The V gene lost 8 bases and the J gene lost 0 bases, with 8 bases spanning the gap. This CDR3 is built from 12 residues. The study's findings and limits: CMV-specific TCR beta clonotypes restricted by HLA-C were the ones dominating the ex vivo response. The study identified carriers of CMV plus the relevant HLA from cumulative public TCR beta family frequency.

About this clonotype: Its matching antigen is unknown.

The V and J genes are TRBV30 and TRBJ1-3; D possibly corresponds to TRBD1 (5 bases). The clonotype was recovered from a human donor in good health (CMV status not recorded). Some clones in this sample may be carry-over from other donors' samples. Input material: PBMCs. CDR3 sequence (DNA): TGTGCCCTCAGGGACTCTGGAAACACCATATATTTT. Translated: CALRDSGNTIYF.